The 18 T cell receptor beta chains presented below share a single source sample, sequenced in a study of early T cells in non-severe SARS-CoV-2 infection. Via MiXCR, TCRdb re-called the 5' RACE reads, giving one row per CDR3 protein. Of tens of thousands of distinct CDR3 sequences in the sample, around 8.5% were seen once. Material: whole blood. The receptors were gathered from an adult who was a healthcare worker with PCR-confirmed SARS-CoV-2 infection or an uninfected control (not recorded which).

This clonotype was seen ten or more times. The chain links TRBV7-6 to TRBJ1-1; 7 bases are shared with TRBD1. The CDR3 spans 14 residues. The germline V gene has CDR1 SGHVS and CDR2 FNYEAQ. The junction had 7 bases not matched to a gene; V was cut back by 5 bases and J by 4 bases. The CDR3 sequence is CASSPYSGGTEAFF. The CDR3 nucleotides are TGTGCCAGCAGCCCTTACTCAGGGGGCACTGAAGCTTTCTTT.

This clonotype was counted at least ten times. The chain employs TRBV12-3 or TRBV12-4 and TRBJ1-4, with TRBD1 identical over 9 bases. V gave up 6 bases and J gave up 7 bases; unmatched junction bases: 6. The CDR3 totals 14 residues. The CDR3 region has the DNA TGTGCCAGCAGCCAGAGGGACAGGGCTGAAAAACTGTTTTTT. The encoded protein is CASSQRDRAEKLFF.

In its sample, this clonotype was seen a few times. The chain links TRBV7-9 to TRBJ1-5, with 7 bases aligning to TRBD1. Germline V gene sequence: CDR1 SEHNR, CDR2 FQNEAQ (reference sequence). This CDR3 contains 14 residues. With 5 bases clipped from V and 6 bases from J, the junction kept 7 bases outside the gene matches. The CDR3 is CASSLEGGSQPQHF. The CDR3 DNA reads TGTGCCAGCAGCCTGGAAGGGGGCAGTCAGCCCCAGCATTTT.

In its sample, this clonotype was seen a few times. The rearrangement joins TRBV13 to TRBJ2-3, with 10 bases fitting TRBD2. The ends lost 3 bases at V and 1 base at J; junction bases unmatched: 1. Germline V CDR1 and CDR2: PRHDT, FYEKMQ (reference sequence). The CDR3 totals 15 residues. The CDR3, as DNA: TGTGCCAGCAGCTTTGGGACTAGCGGCACAGATACGCAGTATTTT. It yields the protein CASSFGTSGTDTQYF. Complete variable domain (other parts from reference TRBV13 and TRBJ2-3): AAGVIQSPRHLIKEKRETATLKCYPIPRHDTVYWYQQGPGQDPQFLISFYEKMQSDKGSIPDRFSAQQFSDYHSELNMSSLELGDSALYFCASSFGTSGTDTQYFGPGTRLTVL.

This clonotype turned up a few times. The rearrangement uses TRBV4-2 and TRBJ2-7; 11 bases agree with TRBD2. The CDR3 runs to 15 residues. CDR1 is LGHNA and CDR2 is YNFKEQ in the germline V gene. J gave up 4 bases and V 3 bases, and 5 bases lay outside the gene matches. The CDR3 nucleotides read TGTGCCAGCAGCCAGCCGACTAGCGGGGTGTACGAGCAGTACTTC. This gives the protein CASSQPTSGVYEQYF.

This chain connects TRBV12-3 or TRBV12-4 to TRBJ2-5; D possibly corresponds to TRBD2 (6 bases). The CDR3 is made up of 13 amino acids. V lost 0 bases, J lost 4 bases, and 6 bases lay in between. In nucleotides, the CDR3 is TGTGCCAGCAGTTTAGCGGAGGGAGAGACCCAGTACTTC. It is translated as CASSLAEGETQYF.

This clonotype was seen only a few times. The J gene is TRBJ1-2, the V gene TRBV12-3 or TRBV12-4; D remains ambiguous. V lost 5 bases, J lost 8 bases, and 15 bases lay in between. CDR3 length equals 13 residues. The CDR3 here is CASSPGPYGGYTF. The CDR3 nucleotides are TGTGCCAGCAGTCCCGGACCATATGGGGGCTACACCTTC.

The sample holds many counts of this clonotype. The chain uses TRBV18 and TRBJ2-1; D uncertain. Germline CDR1 and CDR2: KGHSH and LQKENI. The CDR3 is 15 residues long. Between the trimmed V and J ends, which lost 4 bases and 0 bases, there was a span of 10 bases. The chain's CDR3 is CASSQGWGSYNEQFF. DNA of the CDR3: TGTGCCAGCTCACAAGGGTGGGGCTCCTACAATGAGCAGTTCTTC.

This clonotype came up a few times. The CDR3 nucleotides read TGTGCCAGCAGCCAAGACCTAAACCGCCGCCGGTATTTT. Amino acids: CASSQDLNRRRYF. The rearrangement links TRBV14 to TRBJ2-3; D not certain. Deletions cut 0 bases from V and 14 bases from J, with 15 bases between. Per the germline V gene, CDR1 is SGHDN and CDR2 is FVKESK. The CDR3 loop spans 13 amino acids.

The genes are TRBV7-9 and TRBJ1-5; D call uncertain. The germline V gene has CDR1 SEHNR and CDR2 FQNEAQ (reference sequence). Trimming shortened V by 2 bases and J by 4 bases, and 9 bases separated the two germline ends. The CDR3 is 14 amino acids. The CDR3 nucleotides are TGTGCCAGCAGCTTATCGGCGTCGAATCAGCCCCAGCATTTT. Its translation: CASSLSASNQPQHF.

The CDR3 loop reads CASSESRGQLPSQETQYF. CDR3 DNA sequence: TGTGCCAGCAGTGAAAGTAGGGGACAGCTACCATCCCAAGAGACCCAGTACTTC. This chain uses TRBV6-1 with TRBJ2-5; the match to TRBD1 covers 7 bases. The V gene end was trimmed by 2 bases and the J gene end by 1 base; junction bases not matched to a gene: 13. This CDR3 is 18 amino acids long. Germline V gene data show CDR1 as MNHNS and CDR2 as SASEGT.

This clonotype came up a few times. The chain has TRBV5-1 and TRBJ2-3; weak D call: TRBD1 (7 bases). V lost 5 bases to trimming and J lost 5 bases, with 21 bases between them. The CDR3 extends over 16 amino acids. The germline V gene encodes CDR1 SGHRS and CDR2 YFSETQ. CDR3 loop: CASSPVGGGLGDTQYF. The CDR3 bases are TGCGCCAGCAGTCCCGTTGGAGGGGGCCTGGGAGATACGCAGTATTTT.

This clonotype was observed at least ten times. The rearrangement joins TRBV7-9 to TRBJ2-2; D remains ambiguous. Germline CDR1 reads SEHNR; CDR2 reads FQNEAQ (reference sequence). The CDR3 has 15 residues. The V gene lost 3 bases and the J gene lost 3 bases, with 11 bases spanning the gap. DNA for the CDR3: TGTGCCAGCAGCTTTACTGTGAGTGACACCGGGGAGCTGTTTTTT. The encoded protein is CASSFTVSDTGELFF.

The chain uses TRBV5-1 and TRBJ2-2; perhaps TRBD2 as D (5 bases). V was shortened by 0 bases and J by 7 bases, with 10 bases between the two germline ends. This CDR3 comprises 14 residues. Germline V gene lookup returns CDR1 SGHRS and CDR2 YFSETQ. Here the CDR3 DNA reads TGCGCCAGCAGCTTGGCCTTCGGGGTCGGGGAGCTGTTTTTT. Amino acids: CASSLAFGVGELFF. Full variable domain (outside the CDR3, taken from reference TRBV5-1 and TRBJ2-2): KAGVTQTPRYLIKTRGQQVTLSCSPISGHRSVSWYQQTPGQGLQFLFEYFSETQRNKGNFPGRFSGRQFSNSRSEMNVSTLELGDSALYLCASSLAFGVGELFFGEGSRLTVL.

This clonotype was seen many times. The rearrangement uses TRBV7-9 and TRBJ2-5; D possibly corresponds to TRBD2 (6 bases). The CDR3 runs 15 residues. Trimming removed 1 base from V and 1 base from J, with 10 bases in between. The germline V gene encodes CDR1 SEHNR and CDR2 FQNEAQ (reference sequence). This chain's CDR3 is CASSLVSGGQETQYF. In nucleotides, the CDR3 is TGTGCCAGCAGCTTAGTGTCCGGGGGCCAAGAGACCCAGTACTTC.

This clonotype has ten or more counts. This chain links TRBV24-1 with TRBJ2-3, with D uncertain. CDR3 length: 13 residues. The V end lost 3 bases, the J end lost 1 base, and 4 bases lay between the germline ends. Per germline, CDR1 KGHDR and CDR2 SFDVKD. CDR3 sequence (DNA): TGTGCCACCAGTGATGGAGGCACAGATACGCAGTATTTT. Translating it yields CATSDGGTDTQYF.

The rearrangement joins TRBV29-1 to TRBJ1-1; D is possibly TRBD1 (5 bases). Germline CDR1 is SQVTM and CDR2 is ANQGSEA. V lost 6 bases and J lost 0, with 11 bases in between. This CDR3 has 13 residues. CDR3 protein: CSVHEGMNTEAFF. The CDR3 coding sequence is TGCAGCGTCCACGAGGGGATGAACACTGAAGCTTTCTTT.

Only a few counts were recorded for this clonotype. The chain employs TRBV3-1 and TRBJ2-7, with 7 bases identical to TRBD2. CDR1 and CDR2 (germline): LGHDT, YNNKEL (reference sequence). V lost 4 bases to trimming and J lost 3 bases; unmatched junction nucleotides: 6. The CDR3 is made up of 14 amino acids. CDR3 sequence reads: CASSRSGAIYEQYF. CDR3 sequence (DNA): TGTGCCAGCAGCCGGAGCGGGGCCATCTACGAGCAGTACTTC.